Below, 3 T cell receptor beta chains from the same sample are listed, as sequenced in a study of blood T cell repertoires in COVID-19. This table comes from immunoSEQ multiplex PCR, and its TCRdb copy is limited to in-frame clones, with some not included. This sample has more than 200,000 clones, with over 70% found just once. Specimen: PBMCs or T cells enriched from blood (not recorded which). The receptors derive from a woman in her thirties who had been exposed to COVID-19.

The CDR3 DNA sequence: TGTGCCAGCAGCCAGGCCGAAGTTAGGACATACCCCTACGAGCAGTACTTC. Amino acids: CASSQAEVRTYPYEQYF. V and J are TRBV3-1 (or the pseudogene TRBV3-2) and TRBJ2-7, with D possibly matching TRBD1 (5 bases). CDR3 length equals 17 residues. V lost 3 bases and J lost 2, with 20 bases in between. Germline lookup yields CDR1 LGHDT and CDR2 YNNKEL (reference sequence).

V is TRBV24-1 and J is TRBJ2-3, with 7 nucleotides matching TRBD2. The CDR3 length is 16 residues. Trimming removed 5 bases from V and 3 bases from J; junction bases left unmatched: 10. Per the germline V gene, CDR1 is KGHDR and CDR2 is SFDVKD. The CDR3 coding sequence is TGTGCCACCAGTGGATCGGGCGGGAGCTGGACAGATACGCAGTATTTT. This sequence encodes CATSGSGGSWTDTQYF.

The V call is TRBV29-1, the J call TRBJ1-2; 7 nucleotides match TRBD1. The CDR3 extends over 12 amino acids. Trimming cost V 7 bases and J 4 bases; bases outside gene matches: 6. CDR1 is SQVTM and CDR2 is ANQGSEA in the germline V gene. CDR3 nucleotide sequence: TGCAGCGCCGAGACAGGGTCCTATGGCTACACCTTC. This translates into CSAETGSYGYTF.